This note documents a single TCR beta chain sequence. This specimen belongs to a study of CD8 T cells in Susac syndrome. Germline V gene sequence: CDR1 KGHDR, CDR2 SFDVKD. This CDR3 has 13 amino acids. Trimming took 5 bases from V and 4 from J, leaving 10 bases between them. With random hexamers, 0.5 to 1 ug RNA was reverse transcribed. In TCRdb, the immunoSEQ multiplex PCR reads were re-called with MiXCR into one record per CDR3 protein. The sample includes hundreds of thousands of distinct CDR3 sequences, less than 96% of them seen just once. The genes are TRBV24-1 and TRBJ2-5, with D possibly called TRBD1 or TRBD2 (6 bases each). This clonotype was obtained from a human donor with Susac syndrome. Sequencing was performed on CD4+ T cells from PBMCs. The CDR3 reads CATSGKGGETQYF. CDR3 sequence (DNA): TGTGCCACCAGTGGTAAGGGGGGAGAGACCCAGTACTTC.